Given below is one TCR beta chain in context. Its antigen is not identified. This record comes from a study of T cells after yellow fever vaccination. Overall study findings and caveats: The booster saw the reappearance of most primary-vaccination clones (approximately 97% CD4, 80% to 90% CD8).

The CDR3 has 14 residues. The V and J ends lost 6 bases and 0 bases respectively, with 11 bases between them. Germline values: CDR1 MNHNS, CDR2 SASEGT. MiXCR was run by TCRdb on the 5' RACE reads, yielding one entry per CDR3 protein. The repertoire holds 240,000 or so distinct CDR3 sequences, with 6.9% as singletons. This clonotype originated in a man younger than 45 who received the YFV17D yellow fever vaccine. The J gene is TRBJ1-1, the V gene TRBV6-1; D uncertain. Sequenced here: CD4+ T cells sorted from PBMCs, sampled 15 days after the yellow fever booster vaccination. The CDR3 reads CASSKGRMNTEAFF. CDR3 sequence (DNA): TGTGCCAGCAGCAAAGGACGGATGAACACTGAAGCTTTCTTT.